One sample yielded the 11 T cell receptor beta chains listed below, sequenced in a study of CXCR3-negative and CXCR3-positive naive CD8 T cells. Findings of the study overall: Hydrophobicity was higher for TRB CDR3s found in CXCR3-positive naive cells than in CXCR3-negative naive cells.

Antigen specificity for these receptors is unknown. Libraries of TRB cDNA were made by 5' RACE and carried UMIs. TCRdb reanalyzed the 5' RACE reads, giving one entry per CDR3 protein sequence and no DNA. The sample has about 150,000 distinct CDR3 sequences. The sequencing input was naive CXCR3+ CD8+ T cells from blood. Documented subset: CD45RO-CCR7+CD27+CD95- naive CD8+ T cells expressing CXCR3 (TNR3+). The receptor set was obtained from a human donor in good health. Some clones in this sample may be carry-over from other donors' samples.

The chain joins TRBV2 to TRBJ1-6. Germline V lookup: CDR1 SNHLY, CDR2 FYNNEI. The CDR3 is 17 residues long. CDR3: CASSDQSGSSYNSPLHF.

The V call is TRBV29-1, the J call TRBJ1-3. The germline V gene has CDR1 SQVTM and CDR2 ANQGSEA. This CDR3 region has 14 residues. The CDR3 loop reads CSVATFSAGNTIYF.

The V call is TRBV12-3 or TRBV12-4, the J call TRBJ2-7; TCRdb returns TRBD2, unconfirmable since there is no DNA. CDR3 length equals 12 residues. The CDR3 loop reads CASSAGGYEQYF.

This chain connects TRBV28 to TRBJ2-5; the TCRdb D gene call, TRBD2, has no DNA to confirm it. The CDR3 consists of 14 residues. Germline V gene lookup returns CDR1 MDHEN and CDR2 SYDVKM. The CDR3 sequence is CASDTLAGGETQYF.

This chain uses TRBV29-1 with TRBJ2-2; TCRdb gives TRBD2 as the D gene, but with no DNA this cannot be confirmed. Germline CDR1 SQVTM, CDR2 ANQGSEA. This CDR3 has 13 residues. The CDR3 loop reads CSVRLADTGELFF.

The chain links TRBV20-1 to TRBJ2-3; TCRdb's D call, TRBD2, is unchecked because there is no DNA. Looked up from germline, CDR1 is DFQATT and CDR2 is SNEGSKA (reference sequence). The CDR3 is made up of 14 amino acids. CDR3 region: CSAILGGRADTQYF.

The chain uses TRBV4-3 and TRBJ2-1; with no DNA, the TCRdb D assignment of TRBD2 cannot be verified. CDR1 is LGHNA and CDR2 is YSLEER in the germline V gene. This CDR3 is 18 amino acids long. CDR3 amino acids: CASSQGLGGVRRGNEQFF.

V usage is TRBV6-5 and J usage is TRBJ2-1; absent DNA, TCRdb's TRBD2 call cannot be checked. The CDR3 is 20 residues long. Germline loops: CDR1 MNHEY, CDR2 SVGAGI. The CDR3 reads CASSYPKTSGGSSSYNEQFF.

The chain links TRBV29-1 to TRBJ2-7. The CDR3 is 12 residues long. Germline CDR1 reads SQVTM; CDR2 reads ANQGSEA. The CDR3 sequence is CSALSDSYEQYF.

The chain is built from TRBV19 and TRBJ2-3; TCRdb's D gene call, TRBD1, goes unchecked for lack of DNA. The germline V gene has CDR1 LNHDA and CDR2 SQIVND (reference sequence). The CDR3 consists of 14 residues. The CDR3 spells CATAWGASTDTQYF.

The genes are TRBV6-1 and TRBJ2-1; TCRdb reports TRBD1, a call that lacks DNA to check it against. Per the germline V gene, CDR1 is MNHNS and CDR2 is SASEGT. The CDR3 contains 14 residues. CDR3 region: CASSETGVYNEQFF.